Below, 14 T cell receptor beta chains from the same sample are listed, as sequenced in a study of monozygotic twins with inflammatory bowel disease. TCRdb re-analyzed the 5' RACE reads; it lists each CDR3 protein once, without DNA. This sample's table reports 330,000 or so distinct CDR3 sequences. The sequencing sample was made of blood. Receptor source: a human donor with ulcerative colitis or Crohn's disease, or a healthy co-twin of an affected twin (not recorded which).

This chain connects TRBV2 to TRBJ2-1; TCRdb designates TRBD1, a call that cannot be tested without DNA. Germline CDR1 reads SNHLY; CDR2 reads FYNNEI. This CDR3 is 15 amino acids long. This chain's CDR3 is CASRLPGQIYNEQFF.

The rearrangement joins TRBV19 to TRBJ2-1; TCRdb picks TRBD2, but there is no DNA to check that call. Per the germline V gene, CDR1 is LNHDA and CDR2 is SQIVND (reference sequence). The CDR3 spans 13 residues. This chain's CDR3 is CASSDFSYNEQFF.

The chain joins TRBV12-3 or TRBV12-4 to TRBJ2-1; TCRdb selects TRBD2, and the lack of DNA leaves this call unchecked. CDR3 length equals 13 residues. This chain's CDR3 is CASSATPNPRQFF.

J is TRBJ1-4 and V is TRBV12-1. TRBV12-1 has pseudogene status. This CDR3 contains 14 residues. CDR3 residues: CASSFRPAEEKLFF.

The J gene is TRBJ1-6, the V gene TRBV5-5; checking the TCRdb D call of TRBD1 is not possible without DNA. The length of the CDR3 is 13 residues. Germline assignment: CDR1 SGHKS and CDR2 YYEKEE (reference sequence). CDR3 residues: CASSLQADSPLHF.

V usage is TRBV11-2 and J usage is TRBJ2-1; the TRBD2 assignment by TCRdb is unverifiable without DNA. Germline CDR1 is SGHAT and CDR2 is FQNNGV. This CDR3 has 17 residues. CDR3 protein: CASSLVGTSGRAEEQFF.

The V call is TRBV20-1, the J call TRBJ2-1; TCRdb indicates TRBD2, and absent DNA this call remains unverified. The CDR3 length is 13 residues. Germline V gene lookup returns CDR1 DFQATT and CDR2 SNEGSKA (reference sequence). The CDR3 here is CSTSGSTYNEQFF.

The chain combines TRBV5-1 with TRBJ2-5; the TRBD2 assignment by TCRdb is unverifiable without DNA. Looked up from germline, CDR1 is SGHRS and CDR2 is YFSETQ. The CDR3 is 19 amino acids. CDR3: CASSLDLRGSAGPGETQYF.

CDR3: CASSVEVAGDTGELFF. This chain connects TRBV9 to TRBJ2-2; TCRdb designates TRBD2, a call that cannot be tested without DNA. The CDR3 extends over 16 amino acids. Germline V gives CDR1 SGDLS, CDR2 YYNGEE.

The CDR3 loop reads CASGRVNSPLHF. This chain links TRBV2 with TRBJ1-6; the TRBD1 assignment by TCRdb is unverifiable without DNA. There are 12 residues in the CDR3. Germline CDR1 SNHLY, CDR2 FYNNEI.

The CDR3 loop reads CASSLNREGGQYF. V gene TRBV12-3 or TRBV12-4 combines with J gene TRBJ2-7; checking the TCRdb D call of TRBD2 is not possible without DNA. The CDR3 contains 13 residues.

The CDR3 reads CASSNLGQGNQPQHF. The rearrangement links TRBV6-5 to TRBJ1-5; TCRdb selects TRBD1, and the lack of DNA leaves this call unchecked. Germline CDR1 MNHEY, CDR2 SVGAGI. The CDR3 consists of 15 residues.

V is TRBV12-3 or TRBV12-4 and J is TRBJ2-3; with no DNA, the TCRdb D assignment of TRBD2 cannot be verified. CDR3 size: 16 residues. Here the CDR3 reads CASSGASGGAFNTQYF.

The CDR3 reads CASSSNRATYEQYF. The rearrangement links TRBV5-1 to TRBJ2-7; TCRdb picks TRBD1, but there is no DNA to check that call. The CDR3 has 14 amino acids. Looked up from germline, CDR1 is SGHRS and CDR2 is YFSETQ.